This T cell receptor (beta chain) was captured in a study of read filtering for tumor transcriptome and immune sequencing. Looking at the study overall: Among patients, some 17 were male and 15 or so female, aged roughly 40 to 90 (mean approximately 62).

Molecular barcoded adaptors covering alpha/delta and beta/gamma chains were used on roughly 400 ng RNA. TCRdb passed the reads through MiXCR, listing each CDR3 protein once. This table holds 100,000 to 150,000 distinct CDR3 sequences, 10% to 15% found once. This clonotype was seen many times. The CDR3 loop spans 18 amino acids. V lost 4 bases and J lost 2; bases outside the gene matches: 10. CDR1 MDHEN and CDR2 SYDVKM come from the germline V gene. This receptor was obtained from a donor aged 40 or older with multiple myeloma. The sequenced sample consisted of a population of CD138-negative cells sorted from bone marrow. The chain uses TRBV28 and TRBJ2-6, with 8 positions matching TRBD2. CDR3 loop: CASSSPGLGLTGANVLTF. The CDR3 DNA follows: TGTGCCAGCAGTTCACCGGGACTAGGGTTGACTGGGGCCAACGTCCTGACTTTC.